This is a list of T cell receptor beta chains from one sample in a study of T cell repertoires in cytomegalovirus infection. Antigens for these TCRs are unknown. TCRdb fed the reads into MiXCR, producing one record per CDR3 protein. The profile shows some 500,000 distinct CDR3 sequences, 25% to 35% of them singletons. The source was cultured PBMCs, collected from culture after CMV antigen stimulation. These receptors were collected from a human donor in good health (CMV status not recorded). Some clones in this sample may be carry-over from other donors' samples. The CDR3 runs from the conserved cysteine through the conserved F or W. A D gene is named only where the DNA matches it firmly. Where a row states a size, it is once, few, many or the class of an expanded clone; other rows omit it.

J,D,V,size,CDR3,DNA
TRBJ2-5,NA,TRBV11-3,many,CASSPDSRTQYF,TGTGCCAGCAGCCCGGACTCGAGGACCCAGTACTTC
TRBJ2-3,TRBD1,TRBV6-2/TRBV6-3,NA,CASRDRGGGTDTQYF,TGTGCCAGCCGAGATCGAGGGGGCGGAACAGATACGCAGTATTTT
TRBJ1-1,NA,TRBV3-1,NA,CASSPITTGNTEAFF,TGTGCCAGCAGCCCGATAACCACAGGGAACACTGAAGCTTTCTTT
TRBJ2-1,NA,TRBV7-2,many,CASIPEMSSYNEQFF,TGTGCCAGCATCCCAGAGATGAGCTCCTACAATGAGCAGTTCTTC
TRBJ1-2,TRBD1,TRBV12-3/TRBV12-4,NA,CATLPQGDYGYTF,TGTGCCACACTGCCTCAGGGGGACTATGGCTACACCTTC
TRBJ2-7,NA,TRBV27,few,CASSILSGHGYEQYF,TGTGCCAGCAGTATCTTATCGGGACACGGCTACGAGCAGTACTTC
TRBJ2-7,TRBD1,TRBV29-1,NA,CSVGGTGWNEQYF,TGCAGCGTGGGTGGGACAGGGTGGAACGAGCAGTACTTC
TRBJ2-7,NA,TRBV20-1,NA,CSAPFGGNEQYF,TGCAGTGCCCCCTTTGGGGGGAACGAGCAGTACTTC
TRBJ2-1,NA,TRBV5-4,NA,CASSLDQDSYNEQFF,TGTGCCAGCAGCTTGGATCAGGACTCCTACAATGAGCAGTTCTTC
TRBJ2-1,NA,TRBV2,NA,CASKASSSYNEQFF,TGTGCCAGCAAGGCGAGTAGCTCCTACAATGAGCAGTTCTTC
TRBJ2-1,TRBD1,TRBV19,once,CASSILQGGNEQFF,TGTGCCAGTAGTATCTTACAGGGGGGCAATGAGCAGTTCTTC
TRBJ1-1,TRBD1,TRBV29-1,few,CSAGQGRTEAFF,TGCAGCGCCGGACAGGGGAGGACTGAAGCTTTCTTT
TRBJ2-1,TRBD2,TRBV29-1,few,CSAPGGSIWEQFF,TGCAGCGCCCCGGGGGGGTCAATATGGGAGCAGTTCTTC
TRBJ1-5,NA,TRBV20-1,NA,CSARVAGQPSYSNQPQHF,TGCAGTGCTAGAGTCGCCGGACAGCCTTCTTATAGCAATCAGCCCCAGCATTTT
TRBJ2-1,NA,TRBV12-3/TRBV12-4,NA,CASSLHRGNEQFF,TGTGCCAGCAGCCTGCACCGGGGCAACGAGCAGTTCTTC
TRBJ2-7,NA,TRBV7-9,once,CASSSPTAYEQYF,TGTGCCAGCAGCTCCCCGACTGCGTACGAGCAGTACTTC
TRBJ2-1,NA,TRBV11-2,few,CASSGRGSWQFF,TGTGCCAGCAGCGGCAGGGGATCTTGGCAGTTCTTC
TRBJ1-1,NA,TRBV6-5,NA,CASSLSGLTGGTEAFF,TGTGCCAGCAGTCTATCGGGTCTCACGGGAGGCACTGAAGCTTTCTTT
TRBJ2-6,TRBD1,TRBV7-2,NA,CASSFTGTGTTGANVPTF,TGTGCCAGCAGCTTTACCGGGACAGGGACAACTGGGGCCAACGTCCCGACTTTC
TRBJ1-1,NA,TRBV5-1,NA,CASSAGPGNTEAFF,TGCGCCAGCAGCGCCGGCCCAGGGAACACTGAAGCTTTCTTT
TRBJ2-1,NA,TRBV14,few,CASSQGGAGEGNHEQFF,TGTGCCAGCAGCCAAGGGGGAGCAGGGGAAGGCAATCATGAGCAGTTCTTC
TRBJ1-2,NA,TRBV7-6,NA,CASKRDSSDYGYTF,TGTGCCAGCAAACGTGACAGTTCCGACTATGGCTACACCTTC
TRBJ1-2,NA,TRBV4-3,NA,CASSQDFLPGATYGDTF,TGCGCCAGCAGCCAAGATTTTCTCCCAGGGGCGACCTATGGCGACACCTTC
TRBJ1-1,NA,TRBV14,NA,CASSYRGQNTEAFF,TGTGCCAGCAGCTATCGGGGACAGAACACTGAAGCTTTCTTT
TRBJ1-6,NA,TRBV10-3,few,CAISHGGWHNSPLHF,TGTGCCATCAGTCATGGGGGGTGGCATAATTCACCCCTCCACTTT
TRBJ2-3,NA,TRBV6-2/TRBV6-3,few,CASSYARPEDTQYF,TGTGCCAGCAGTTACGCCCGTCCGGAGGATACGCAGTATTTT
TRBJ1-5,NA,TRBV27,NA,CASSFAVSNQPQHF,TGTGCCAGCAGTTTCGCAGTAAGCAATCAGCCCCAGCATTTT
TRBJ2-4,NA,TRBV4-1,few,CASSQVGVGDIQYF,TGCGCCAGCAGCCAAGTAGGGGTAGGGGACATTCAGTACTTC
TRBJ2-1,TRBD2,TRBV12-3/TRBV12-4,NA,CASSLWGLFNEQFF,TGTGCCAGCAGTTTATGGGGACTATTCAACGAGCAGTTCTTC
TRBJ1-1,NA,TRBV7-3,NA,CASSFGGVTEAFF,TGTGCCAGCAGCTTCGGGGGCGTCACTGAAGCTTTCTTT
TRBJ2-1,TRBD2,TRBV12-3/TRBV12-4,NA,CASSLAASGGVNEQFF,TGTGCCAGCAGTTTAGCGGCTAGCGGAGGGGTAAATGAGCAGTTCTTC
TRBJ2-1,TRBD2,TRBV28,NA,CASSLPSGGEEWQFF,TGTGCCAGCAGTCTGCCCTCGGGGGGAGAAGAATGGCAGTTCTTC
TRBJ2-1,TRBD2,TRBV24-1,many,CATSPTSGSYNEQFF,TGTGCCACCAGCCCGACTAGCGGGAGCTACAATGAGCAGTTCTTC
TRBJ1-5,NA,TRBV28,few,CASSAPPQGAGQPQHF,TGTGCCAGCAGTGCTCCCCCGCAGGGAGCGGGTCAGCCCCAGCATTTT
TRBJ2-3,TRBD2,TRBV3-1,NA,CASSQEGTRDTQYF,TGTGCCAGCAGCCAAGAGGGGACTAGAGATACGCAGTATTTT
TRBJ2-2,NA,TRBV6-2/TRBV6-3,NA,CASSFSFANTGELFF,TGTGCCAGCAGTTTCTCGTTCGCGAACACCGGGGAGCTGTTTTTT
TRBJ1-3,NA,TRBV7-9,few,CASSLVSGADPIYF,TGTGCCAGCAGCTTAGTGTCCGGAGCGGACCCCATATATTTT
TRBJ1-6,TRBD1,TRBV6-6,few,CASSYQTGVITYNSPLHF,TGTGCCAGCAGTTACCAAACAGGGGTGATAACCTATAATTCACCCCTCCACTTT
TRBJ1-2,NA,TRBV7-2,few,CASSLDSGGYGYTF,TGTGCCAGCAGCTTAGACTCGGGCGGGTATGGCTACACCTTC
TRBJ2-1,NA,TRBV7-2,many,CASSLVSGPRVDEQFF,TGTGCCAGCAGCTTAGTGTCTGGGCCCCGCGTCGATGAGCAGTTCTTC
TRBJ2-5,TRBD2,TRBV6-2/TRBV6-3,NA,CASSIGLAVAWQETQYF,TGTGCCAGCAGTATCGGACTAGCGGTTGCGTGGCAAGAGACCCAGTACTTC
TRBJ2-7,NA,TRBV28,few,CASSFTGLYEQYF,TGTGCCAGCAGTTTCACCGGACTCTACGAGCAGTACTTC
TRBJ1-1,NA,TRBV12-3/TRBV12-4,few,CASSQIMNTEAFF,TGTGCCAGCAGTCAAATTATGAACACTGAAGCTTTCTTT
TRBJ1-5,NA,TRBV7-6,few,CASSFGERQPQHF,TGTGCCAGCAGCTTCGGGGAGAGGCAGCCCCAGCATTTT
TRBJ1-5,NA,TRBV7-8,few,CASSLNRDSNQPQHF,TGTGCCAGCAGCTTAAACAGGGATAGCAATCAGCCCCAGCATTTT
TRBJ2-7,NA,TRBV6-2/TRBV6-3,many,CASSYHYEQYF,TGTGCCAGCAGTTATCACTACGAGCAGTACTTC
TRBJ2-3,NA,TRBV4-2,few,CASSQELSFSADLSTDTQYF,TGTGCCAGCAGCCAAGAATTATCTTTCTCGGCGGACTTAAGCACAGATACGCAGTATTTT
TRBJ2-3,NA,TRBV19,NA,CASSVRREDTQYF,TGTGCCAGTAGTGTCCGAAGGGAAGATACGCAGTATTTT
TRBJ2-1,TRBD2,TRBV28,NA,CASSLVGWSGGEQFF,TGTGCCAGCAGTTTAGTCGGTTGGTCGGGAGGTGAGCAGTTCTTC
TRBJ2-1,TRBD2,TRBV7-6,few,CASSLPGVASGYNEQFF,TGTGCCAGCAGCTTGCCCGGGGTGGCTAGCGGATACAATGAGCAGTTCTTC
TRBJ1-1,NA,TRBV28,few,CASPPPGSTEAFF,TGTGCCAGCCCTCCCCCGGGGAGCACTGAAGCTTTCTTT
TRBJ1-2,NA,TRBV3-1,NA,CASSQDKVYGYTF,TGTGCCAGCAGCCAAGATAAGGTTTATGGCTACACCTTC
TRBJ1-1,NA,TRBV2,once,CASSAQGRQNTEAFF,TGTGCCAGCAGTGCCCAGGGACGGCAGAACACTGAAGCTTTCTTT
TRBJ1-5,NA,TRBV19,few,CASSLYGQSNQPQHF,TGTGCCAGTAGTCTATACGGACAGAGCAATCAGCCCCAGCATTTT
TRBJ1-1,NA,TRBV7-2,many,CASSFIGRDTEAFF,TGTGCCAGCAGCTTCATCGGGAGAGACACTGAAGCTTTCTTT